This T cell receptor (beta chain) derives from a study of blood T cells in healthy people across ages. Whole-study results and caveats: PBMCs that were unsorted prevented a conclusive naive versus antigen-experienced comparison. Age advanced and TCR beta diversity per million T cells fell, roughly linearly.

This CDR3 is 15 amino acids long. In germline, CDR1 is SNHLY, CDR2 FYNNEI. Turning to this clonotype: The antigen is undetermined.

A second PCR of about 6 to 11 cycles used a sample-barcoded 5' primer and a J-beta primer mix. Using its own MiXCR run on the 5' RACE reads, TCRdb lists one record per CDR3 protein. The data hold some 800,000 distinct CDR3 sequences, with roughly 25% observed a single time. The same data also went into a second study, on T cells of mothers and their children.

This rearrangement joins TRBV2 to TRBJ2-1; weak D call: TRBD2 (6 bases). The J call may not be correct, given that the DNA end is closer to TRBJ2-5. The sequence was obtained from a boy younger than 18 in good health. Sequenced: blood. The CDR3 DNA sequence: TGTGCCAGCCGCCGGGGGTCAGGGATCCAAGAGACCCAGTACTTC. Amino acids: CASRRGSGIQETQYF.